The 30 T cell receptor beta chains below all came from one sample that was sequenced in a study of blood T cell repertoires in COVID-19. Clones were sequenced by immunoSEQ multiplex PCR, and TCRdb holds only the in-frame ones, with some missing. The table includes approximately 120,000 clones, around four fifths detected once. Specimen: peripheral blood. The source of these receptors is a woman aged 55-69 years with acute or convalescent COVID-19.

The rearrangement links TRBV9 to TRBJ2-1, with a tentative D call TRBD2 (5 bases). Germline loops: CDR1 SGDLS, CDR2 YYNGEE. The CDR3 has 16 amino acids. Trimming shortened V by 0 bases and J by 3 bases, and 13 bases separated the two germline ends. As DNA, the CDR3 is TGTGCCAGCAGCGTAGACGGAAGGGAGTTCTACAATGAGCAGTTCTTC. Encoded protein: CASSVDGREFYNEQFF.

The rearrangement uses TRBV11-2 and TRBJ1-1; 9 bases are a match to TRBD1. This CDR3 has 13 residues. From germline, CDR1 is SGHAT and CDR2 FQNNGV. With V trimmed by 10 bases and J by 3 bases, 6 bases remained unmatched. In DNA, the CDR3 is TGTGCCACCAACCGGGACAGGGACACTGAAGCTTTCTTT. This gives the protein CATNRDRDTEAFF.

The V and J genes are TRBV4-2 and TRBJ1-1; TRBD1 agrees at 10 bases. CDR3 length: 15 amino acids. V shed 4 bases, J shed 6 bases, and the junction held 8 bases outside the gene matches. Germline-derived CDR1 and CDR2 are LGHNA and YNFKEQ. CDR3 sequence reads: CASSPRGQGDAEAFF. CDR3 in DNA: TGTGCCAGCAGCCCTCGCGGACAGGGGGATGCTGAAGCTTTCTTT.

The chain recombines TRBV28 with TRBJ1-2, with D possibly matching TRBD1 (6 bases). Trimming stripped 7 bases from V and 7 bases from J, with 10 bases between. Germline lookup yields CDR1 MDHEN and CDR2 SYDVKM. The CDR3 is 11 amino acids. The CDR3, as DNA: TGTGCCAGCACCAGGGGCGGTGGCTACACCTTC. As protein: CASTRGGGYTF.

This chain links TRBV28 with TRBJ1-2; 7 nucleotides line up with TRBD1. Trimming removed 1 base from V and 1 base from J; junction bases left unmatched: 6. The CDR3 spans 16 residues. The germline gives CDR1 MDHEN, CDR2 SYDVKM. The CDR3 DNA follows: TGTGCCAGCAGTTTATCCCGGGACAGAAATAACTATGGCTACACCTTC. Protein product: CASSLSRDRNNYGYTF.

This clone came up once. The V and J genes are TRBV6-5 and TRBJ2-5; D perhaps matches TRBD2 (5 bases). The CDR3 has 13 residues. CDR1 and CDR2 from the germline V gene are MNHEY and SVGAGI. V shed 10 bases and J shed 5 bases, with 17 bases lying between them. The CDR3 bases are TGTGCCACCTCCCCTTTCCCGGGGGAGACCCAGTACTTC. Translating gives CATSPFPGETQYF.

With regard to this clone: The sample contains more than one DNA sequence encoding this CDR3. J is TRBJ1-1 and V is TRBV3-1 (or the pseudogene TRBV3-2), with D unresolved. From germline, CDR1 is LGHDT and CDR2 YNNKEL (reference sequence). The CDR3 runs 13 residues. V was trimmed by 2 bases and J by 2 bases, leaving 6 bases between them. As DNA, the CDR3 is TGTGCCAGCAGCCAAACGACAAACACTGAAGCTTTCTTT. Translated: CASSQTTNTEAFF.

V and J are TRBV10-2 and TRBJ1-5; possibly TRBD1 for D (6 bases). CDR1 is WSHSY and CDR2 is SAAADI in the germline V gene. V was cut by 2 bases and J by 4 bases, with 9 bases left in between. The CDR3 spans 14 residues. CDR3 DNA sequence: TGCGCCAGCAGTGAGAGTCAGGGGAATCAGCCCCAGCATTTT. It is translated as CASSESQGNQPQHF.

The chain recombines TRBV10-1 with TRBJ2-3; 11 positions match TRBD2. V was pared by 8 bases and J by 2 bases, with 12 bases of the junction left unmatched. This CDR3 has 17 residues. Germline V gene data show CDR1 as WNHNN and CDR2 as SYGVQD (reference sequence). CDR3 bases: TGCGCCAGCGGACTTAGCGGGAGGGCCGAGGTCACAGATACGCAGTATTTT. Amino acids: CASGLSGRAEVTDTQYF.

The gene calls are TRBV5-1 and TRBJ2-3, with 10 bases fitting TRBD2. Germline values: CDR1 SGHRS, CDR2 YFSETQ. V dropped 5 bases and J dropped 4; count of bases not matched to a gene: 4. The CDR3 contains 14 residues. The CDR3 reads CASRGLANSDTQYF. CDR3 DNA sequence: TGCGCCAGCAGGGGACTAGCGAATTCAGATACGCAGTATTTT.

The rearrangement uses TRBV12-3 or TRBV12-4 and TRBJ1-1; no definite D call. Trimming cost V 8 bases and J 0 bases, with 10 bases left between them. The CDR3 spans 13 residues. CDR3 bases: TGTGCCAGCCTCACCCCGGTGAACACTGAAGCTTTCTTT. Residues: CASLTPVNTEAFF.

The chain has TRBV2 and TRBJ2-2; D gene ambiguous. This CDR3 is 13 amino acids long. V was pared by 0 bases and J by 7 bases, with 6 bases between. Germline loops: CDR1 SNHLY, CDR2 FYNNEI. CDR3 sequence reads: CASSEAVGGELFF. CDR3 in DNA: TGTGCCAGCAGTGAAGCCGTCGGCGGGGAGCTGTTTTTT.

This clone was picked up one time. V gene TRBV19 combines with J gene TRBJ2-2, with D perhaps matching TRBD2 (6 bases). Trimming stripped 9 bases from V and 3 bases from J, with 14 bases between. The CDR3 covers 14 residues. The germline gives CDR1 LNHDA, CDR2 SQIVND (reference sequence). The CDR3 DNA sequence: TGTGCCAGCTCCGGGGGAGCACACACCGGGGAGCTGTTTTTT. Amino acid sequence: CASSGGAHTGELFF.

The J gene is TRBJ1-1, the V gene TRBV30; D perhaps matches TRBD1 (5 bases). Trimming cost V 2 bases and J 2 bases, with 9 bases left between them. From germline, CDR1 is GTSNPN and CDR2 SVGIG (reference sequence). The CDR3 has 13 amino acids. CDR3 coding DNA: TGTGCCTGGAGTTGGGGGGAAAACACTGAAGCTTTCTTT. The encoded protein is CAWSWGENTEAFF.

J is TRBJ1-2 and V is TRBV7-9, with no clear D. CDR1 SEHNR and CDR2 FQNEAQ come from the germline V gene (reference sequence). The CDR3 length is 11 residues. Trimming left V 3 bases short and J 6 bases short, with 5 bases between. For the CDR3, the DNA is TGTGCCAGCAGCTTTGCGGATGGCTACACCTTC. As protein: CASSFADGYTF.

This clone was seen only once. The V and J genes are TRBV19 and TRBJ1-2; D not resolved. V lost 4 bases and J lost 2, with 17 bases in between. Per the germline V gene, CDR1 is LNHDA and CDR2 is SQIVND (reference sequence). The CDR3 loop spans 16 amino acids. The chain's CDR3 is CASSTGIPVSNYGYTF. The CDR3 nucleotides are TGTGCCAGTAGTACGGGGATCCCCGTGTCAAACTATGGCTACACCTTC.

CDR3: CASSLGGESAYNEQFF. The CDR3 region has the DNA TGTGCCAGCAGCTTGGGGGGCGAAAGTGCCTACAATGAGCAGTTCTTC. This rearrangement joins TRBV5-4 to TRBJ2-1; a weak D match, TRBD1 (5 bases). Germline CDR1 and CDR2: SGHNT and YYREEE (reference sequence). This CDR3 is built from 16 residues. Trimming took 0 bases from V and 2 from J, leaving 12 bases between them.

The CDR3 spells CASSLRPGGGTTDTQYF. In DNA, the CDR3 is TGTGCCAGCAGCTTAAGGCCGGGCGGGGGGACCACAGATACGCAGTATTTT. The chain is built from TRBV7-3 and TRBJ2-3; 8 bases are shared with TRBD2. The V and J ends lost 1 base and 2 bases, in that order; junction bases with no gene match: 8. Per the germline V gene, CDR1 is SGHTA and CDR2 is FQGTGA. This CDR3 is 17 amino acids long.

The CDR3 DNA follows: TGCGCCAGCAGCCCGGGACAGGGGGGACCAGGGCCCCAGCATTTT. Amino acid sequence: CASSPGQGGPGPQHF. The chain uses TRBV5-1 and TRBJ1-5, with 11 bases aligning to TRBD1. The V and J ends lost 4 bases and 9 bases, in that order; junction bases with no gene match: 9. Germline V gives CDR1 SGHRS, CDR2 YFSETQ. The CDR3 covers 15 residues.

The chain has TRBV7-9 and TRBJ1-1, with unresolved D. The germline gives CDR1 SEHNR, CDR2 FQNEAQ (reference sequence). The CDR3 has 13 amino acids. Deletions cut 8 bases from V and 2 bases from J, with 12 bases between. CDR3 nucleotides: TGTGCCAGCCAGACCTGGGCTAACACTGAAGCTTTCTTT. It is translated as CASQTWANTEAFF.

The V call is TRBV18, the J call TRBJ1-5; perhaps TRBD1 as D (5 bases). The germline V gene encodes CDR1 KGHSH and CDR2 LQKENI. The CDR3 spans 17 residues. V was trimmed by 2 bases and J by 2 bases, leaving 16 bases between them. The CDR3 coding sequence is TGTGCCAGCTCACCATTAGAACAGGAGGGACGCAATCAGCCCCAGCATTTT. It translates to CASSPLEQEGRNQPQHF.

The chain is built from TRBV6-1 and TRBJ2-4; D might be TRBD1 (5 bases). Germline CDR1 and CDR2: MNHNS and SASEGT. The CDR3 runs to 15 residues. With 1 base removed from V and 7 bases from J, the gap between germline ends came to 14 bases. As DNA, the CDR3 is TGTGCCAGCAGTGAAGTCCCAGGGCTCGGGAACATTCAGTACTTC. Translated: CASSEVPGLGNIQYF.

This clone occurred a few times. The V and J genes are TRBV28 and TRBJ2-7; 13 nucleotides align to TRBD2. V shed 8 bases and J 6 bases; nucleotides not matched to a gene: 13. Per the germline V gene, CDR1 is MDHEN and CDR2 is SYDVKM. The CDR3 extends over 16 amino acids. The chain's CDR3 is CASLTHRTSGGREQYF. CDR3 DNA: TGTGCCAGCCTCACACACCGGACTAGCGGGGGTCGCGAGCAGTACTTC.

This clone came up a few times. The chain links TRBV7-2 to TRBJ2-7, with a possible D match to TRBD1 (5 bases). Germline CDR1 is SGHTA and CDR2 is FQGNSA. The CDR3 covers 15 residues. V lost 2 bases and J 2 bases, leaving 13 bases between the germline ends. The CDR3 is CASSLSQAVAYEQYF. CDR3 DNA sequence: TGTGCCAGCAGCTTATCACAGGCAGTAGCCTACGAGCAGTACTTC.

This clone was seen a single time. This chain uses TRBV2 with TRBJ2-7; no clear D gene. Germline CDR1 is SNHLY and CDR2 is FYNNEI. The CDR3 extends over 11 amino acids. V was shortened by 6 bases and J by 2 bases, with 5 bases between the two germline ends. CDR3 region: CASRSAYEQYF. CDR3 sequence (DNA): TGTGCCAGCAGGAGCGCCTACGAGCAGTACTTC.

This clone is a singleton in its sample. The chain joins TRBV7-2 to TRBJ2-5, with 9 bases lining up with TRBD2. The CDR3 runs 16 residues. The germline CDR1 and CDR2 sequences are SGHTA and FQGNSA. V was clipped by 0 bases and J by 4 bases; unmatched bases: 6. The CDR3 DNA reads as TGTGCCAGCAGCTTAGCGTGGGCGGGAGGGGGAGAGACCCAGTACTTC. It is translated as CASSLAWAGGGETQYF. The whole variable domain, remainder taken from reference TRBV7-2 and TRBJ2-5, is GAGVSQSPSNKVTEKGKDVELRCDPISGHTALYWYRQSLGQGLEFLIYFQGNSAPDKSGLPSDRFSAERTGGSVSTLTIQRTQQEDSAVYLCASSLAWAGGGETQYFGPGTRLLVL.

The rearrangement uses TRBV2 and TRBJ2-1; 8 positions agree with TRBD2. V lost 5 bases to trimming and J lost 13 bases; unmatched junction nucleotides: 10. CDR1 is SNHLY and CDR2 is FYNNEI in the germline V gene. The CDR3 totals 13 residues. CDR3 DNA sequence: TGTGCCAGCAGTACCACGCGGGGGGAGGGTCAGTTCTTC. It is translated as CASSTTRGEGQFF.

The V call is TRBV7-2, the J call TRBJ1-2; D is ambiguous. The length of the CDR3 is 12 residues. Trimming cost V 5 bases and J 5 bases, with 9 bases left between them. CDR1 and CDR2 from the germline V gene are SGHTA and FQGNSA. The CDR3 here is CASSAFSYGYTF. As DNA, the CDR3 is TGTGCCAGCAGCGCGTTTAGTTATGGCTACACCTTC.

The rearrangement uses TRBV5-4 and TRBJ1-1; D possibly corresponds to TRBD1 (5 bases). Germline CDR1 SGHNT, CDR2 YYREEE (reference sequence). The V and J ends lost 2 bases and 0 bases respectively, with 8 bases between them. The length of the CDR3 is 14 residues. The CDR3 DNA sequence: TGTGCCAGCAGCTTAAACAGGATGAACACTGAAGCTTTCTTT. It translates to CASSLNRMNTEAFF. The whole variable domain, remainder taken from reference TRBV5-4 and TRBJ1-1, is ETGVTQSPTHLIKTRGQQVTLRCSSQSGHNTVSWYQQALGQGPQFIFQYYREEENGRGNFPPRFSGLQFPNYSSELNVNALELDDSALYLCASSLNRMNTEAFFGQGTRLTVV.

The genes are TRBV4-3 and TRBJ2-3; 11 nucleotides align to TRBD2. Germline lookup yields CDR1 LGHNA and CDR2 YSLEER. This CDR3 is 21 amino acids long. V shed 0 bases, J shed 2 bases, and the junction held 16 bases outside the gene matches. In DNA form, the CDR3 reads TGCGCCAGCAGCCAAGATCTGACGGCTAGCGGGAGGACCGGGAACACAGATACGCAGTATTTT. Amino acid sequence: CASSQDLTASGRTGNTDTQYF.